The clone carrying this T cell receptor (beta chain) appeared many times. This specimen comes from a study of naive and memory T cell subsets. An equimolar mix of two oligonucleotides served as the beta constant-region primer for TRBC1 and TRBC2. One entry per CDR3 protein results from TCRdb running MiXCR on the UMI-ligation and nested PCR reads. In the table there are about 90,000 distinct CDR3 sequences, roughly 7% of which are singletons. The germline gives CDR1 MNHNS, CDR2 SASEGT. The CDR3 spans 13 residues. Trimming pared 6 bases from V and 1 base from J, leaving 9 bases between. Sequenced: central memory CD4+ T cells from blood. The gene calls are TRBV6-1 and TRBJ1-1; D perhaps matches TRBD1 (5 bases). This receptor was obtained from a human donor in good health. In DNA, the CDR3 is TGTGCCAGCAGCCTGGACAAGAACACTGAAGCTTTCTTT. Protein sequence: CASSLDKNTEAFF.